The 29 T cell receptor beta chains given below trace back to one sample, sequenced in a study of blood T cell repertoires in COVID-19. Libraries were prepared by immunoSEQ multiplex PCR; TCRdb keeps only in-frame clonotypes and omits some of them. The profile shows about 75,000 clones, around 79% of them singletons. The sequencing input was peripheral blood. The receptors were sampled from a woman aged 80 or over with active or convalescent COVID-19.

The V call is TRBV5-6, the J call TRBJ1-2; D not certain. Trimming took 0 bases from V and 4 from J, leaving 10 bases between them. Germline V gene data show CDR1 as SGHDT and CDR2 as YYEEEE. The CDR3 consists of 14 residues. Written as DNA, the CDR3 is TGTGCCAGCAGCTTGGAGCTAACGGGCTATGGCTACACCTTC. Translated, it gives CASSLELTGYGYTF.

V and J are TRBV7-6 and TRBJ1-2; D gene unclear. This CDR3 spans 14 amino acids. V lost 5 bases and J lost 4, with 14 bases in between. The V gene's germline CDR1 is SGHVS and CDR2 FNYEAQ. The DNA of the CDR3 is TGTGCCAGCAGCCCCTCGGAGTTTCTCTATGGCTACACCTTC. Translated, it gives CASSPSEFLYGYTF.

This sequence joins TRBV6-6 and TRBJ1-5, with D possibly matching TRBD1 (5 bases). Germline CDR1 and CDR2: MNHNY and SVGAGI (reference sequence). The CDR3 length is 15 residues. V lost 6 bases and J lost 0, with 12 bases in between. CDR3 residues: CASRVAGNSNQPQHF. The CDR3 nucleotides read TGTGCCAGCAGGGTCGCAGGGAATAGCAATCAGCCCCAGCATTTT.

This clone occurred a few times. This chain links TRBV4-3 with TRBJ1-6; D possibly corresponds to TRBD1 (6 bases). This CDR3 comprises 16 residues. Germline loops: CDR1 LGHNA, CDR2 YSLEER. The V and J ends lost 3 bases and 10 bases respectively, with 19 bases between them. The CDR3 bases are TGCGCCAGCAGCCAGGCCCAGGGGTTAATGAACTCACCCCTCCACTTT. It encodes CASSQAQGLMNSPLHF.

The J gene is TRBJ1-3, the V gene TRBV27; possibly TRBD1 for D (6 bases). The germline V gene has CDR1 MNHEY and CDR2 SMNVEV (reference sequence). The V and J ends lost 6 bases and 0 bases respectively, with 12 bases between them. CDR3 length: 15 residues. The chain's CDR3 is CASRSQGLSGNTIYF. CDR3 sequence (DNA): TGTGCCAGCAGGTCGCAGGGGCTCTCTGGAAACACCATATATTTT.

The chain joins TRBV3-1 (or the pseudogene TRBV3-2) to TRBJ1-2; 8 nucleotides agree with TRBD1. Germline V gene data show CDR1 as LGHDT and CDR2 as YNNKEL (reference sequence). The CDR3 totals 15 residues. Trimming took 3 bases from V and 7 from J; bases not matched to a gene: 10. CDR3 DNA: TGTGCCAGCAGCCACAATCCGGACAGGGCTGGTGGCTACACCTTC. It yields the protein CASSHNPDRAGGYTF.

This clone has more than one count but fewer than ten. This chain uses TRBV24-1 with TRBJ2-5; 8 bases fit TRBD1. V was pared by 4 bases and J by 5 bases, with 8 bases of the junction left unmatched. CDR1 and CDR2 (germline): KGHDR, SFDVKD. This CDR3 spans 15 amino acids. This CDR3 is CATSDPSGGRETQYF. The DNA of the CDR3 is TGTGCCACCAGTGACCCTTCAGGGGGCAGGGAGACCCAGTACTTC.

This clone was detected once. The V call is TRBV4-3, the J call TRBJ2-7; 7 nucleotides agree with TRBD2. Unmatched junction bases numbered 8, after V lost 2 bases and J lost 7 bases. The CDR3 consists of 14 residues. Germline V gene sequence: CDR1 LGHNA, CDR2 YSLEER. The CDR3 nucleotides read TGCGCCAGCAGCCAATTGGGGGGGGACCTGGAGCAGTACTTC. Amino acid sequence: CASSQLGGDLEQYF.

This clone was seen once. The chain has TRBV7-9 and TRBJ1-2, with 7 bases lining up with TRBD1. The germline CDR1 and CDR2 sequences are SEHNR and FQNEAQ (reference sequence). The V segment lost 2 bases and the J segment 5 bases; nucleotides outside the gene matches: 11. The CDR3 is made up of 16 amino acids. CDR3 residues: CASSLLNQGVGYGYTF. CDR3 bases: TGTGCCAGCAGCTTACTTAATCAGGGGGTCGGATATGGCTACACCTTC.

The rearrangement joins TRBV28 to TRBJ2-7; D perhaps matches TRBD1 (5 bases). CDR1 is MDHEN and CDR2 is SYDVKM in the germline V gene. The germline V and J ends were trimmed by 10 bases and 5 bases, with 21 bases remaining between them. The CDR3 extends over 14 amino acids. CDR3 residues: CANASGRENDEQYF. CDR3 bases: TGTGCCAACGCTTCAGGGCGCGAGAATGACGAGCAGTACTTC.

The rearrangement joins TRBV19 to TRBJ2-7, with no clear D. CDR3 size: 14 residues. Germline loops: CDR1 LNHDA, CDR2 SQIVND (reference sequence). V was clipped by 1 base and J by 3 bases, with 10 bases between them. The CDR3, as DNA: TGTGCCAGTAGTATAGCACCCTTAGTCTACGAGCAGTACTTC. Its translation: CASSIAPLVYEQYF.

This sequence joins TRBV7-8 and TRBJ2-4; D is perhaps TRBD2 (6 bases). The CDR3 is 14 amino acids. Per germline, CDR1 SGHVS and CDR2 FQNEAQ. The V end was cut by 5 bases, the J end by 4 bases, with 12 bases between. CDR3 nucleotide sequence: TGTGCCAGCAGCCCACCAGGACTAAAAAACATTCAGTACTTC. This encodes CASSPPGLKNIQYF.

The chain uses TRBV6-5 and TRBJ2-3; 10 positions agree with TRBD2. The CDR3 extends over 16 amino acids. The germline V gene has CDR1 MNHEY and CDR2 SVGAGI. The trim removed 4 bases at V and 4 bases at J, leaving 8 bases unmatched. DNA of the CDR3: TGTGCCAGCAGTTCTCTAGCGGGAGTACGGGCAGATACGCAGTATTTT. Translation: CASSSLAGVRADTQYF.

A word on this clone: The conserved phenylalanine or tryptophan normally closing the CDR3 is absent here, so this likely arose from a read error. The rearrangement joins TRBV28 to TRBJ1-2; D possibly corresponds to TRBD1 (6 bases). This CDR3 comprises 14 residues. Per the germline V gene, CDR1 is MDHEN and CDR2 is SYDVKM. V shed 2 bases and J shed 5 bases, with 12 bases lying between them. The CDR3 loop is CASSLGGVTYGYTS. The CDR3 coding sequence is TGTGCCAGCAGTTTAGGGGGCGTAACTTATGGCTACACCTCC.

The V and J genes are TRBV6-1 and TRBJ1-3; D ambiguous. Germline-derived CDR1 and CDR2 are MNHNS and SASEGT. V gave up 2 bases and J gave up 0 bases, with 14 bases separating them. There are 17 residues in the CDR3. This CDR3 is CASSETPRYSSGNTIYF. CDR3 bases: TGTGCCAGCAGTGAAACCCCCCGATACAGCTCTGGAAACACCATATATTTT.

J is TRBJ2-2 and V is TRBV3-1 (or the pseudogene TRBV3-2); weak D call: TRBD2 (6 bases). The V gene lost 5 bases and the J gene lost 4 bases, with 14 bases spanning the gap. Looked up from germline, CDR1 is LGHDT and CDR2 is YNNKEL (reference sequence). The CDR3 contains 15 residues. The CDR3 DNA reads TGTGCCAGCAGCTTCTGGACTACTTCCACCGGGGAGCTGTTTTTT. Protein sequence: CASSFWTTSTGELFF.

J is TRBJ2-3 and V is TRBV2, with D hard to call. The length of the CDR3 is 14 residues. V shed 7 bases and J shed 1 base, with 12 bases lying between them. The germline CDR1 and CDR2 sequences are SNHLY and FYNNEI. CDR3 protein: CASTVRTGTDTQYF. Written as DNA, the CDR3 is TGTGCCAGCACCGTACGAACGGGCACAGATACGCAGTATTTT.

J is TRBJ2-7 and V is TRBV20-1; 7 nucleotides align to TRBD2. The CDR3 is made up of 13 amino acids. Looked up from germline, CDR1 is DFQATT and CDR2 is SNEGSKA (reference sequence). The V segment lost 3 bases and the J segment 0 bases; nucleotides outside the gene matches: 2. Written as DNA, the CDR3 is TGCAGTGCTAGTTGGGGGGGCTCCTACGAGCAGTACTTC. It specifies CSASWGGSYEQYF.

J is TRBJ2-7 and V is TRBV18; 9 bases are a match to TRBD1. The V and J ends lost 5 bases and 4 bases, in that order; junction bases with no gene match: 9. CDR1 is KGHSH, CDR2 LQKENI, per germline. The CDR3 loop spans 15 amino acids. As DNA, the CDR3 is TGTGCCAGCTCATCGACAGGGGGGAAGAGATACGAGCAGTACTTC. Its protein is CASSSTGGKRYEQYF.

The chain carries TRBV7-2 and TRBJ1-1, with TRBD1 matching over 7 bases. Germline assignment: CDR1 SGHTA and CDR2 FQGNSA. This CDR3 is 14 amino acids long. With V trimmed by 2 bases and J by 11 bases, 11 bases remained unmatched. CDR3 coding DNA: TGTGCCAGCAGCTTAACGCGGGACAGAAGTTTGGCTTTCTTT. It yields the protein CASSLTRDRSLAFF.

The chain uses TRBV5-1 and TRBJ2-1; TRBD2 matches at 8 bases. From germline, CDR1 is SGHRS and CDR2 YFSETQ. This CDR3 contains 16 residues. V lost 1 base and J lost 6; bases outside the gene matches: 9. The CDR3 DNA reads TGCGCCAGCAGCTTGTTTGTAGCGGGACTTCTCAATGAGCAGTTCTTC. Its translation: CASSLFVAGLLNEQFF.

The chain carries TRBV7-8 and TRBJ2-5, with 7 bases that match TRBD2. With V trimmed by 3 bases and J by 3 bases, 7 bases remained unmatched. The germline CDR1 and CDR2 sequences are SGHVS and FQNEAQ. The CDR3 runs 15 residues. The CDR3 DNA follows: TGTGCCAGCAGCTTGGGGGGAGGGTCAGAAGAGACCCAGTACTTC. Translation gives CASSLGGGSEETQYF.

V and J are TRBV5-4 and TRBJ2-1; 8 bases are a match to TRBD2. V lost 5 bases, J lost 8 bases, and 18 bases stayed unmatched. The CDR3 is 17 amino acids. Germline CDR1 reads SGHNT; CDR2 reads YYREEE (reference sequence). The CDR3 nucleotides read TGTGCCAGCAGACCTGGGGGGGGGCTAGCGGGTAGCGATGAGCAGTTCTTC. It is translated as CASRPGGGLAGSDEQFF.

The J gene is TRBJ2-3, the V gene TRBV28, with TRBD1 identical over 10 bases. In germline, CDR1 is MDHEN, CDR2 SYDVKM. The CDR3 runs to 15 residues. The trim removed 6 bases at V and 4 bases at J, leaving 7 bases unmatched. CDR3 in DNA: TGTGCCAGCAGATTCCGGGACAGGGGACCAGATACGCAGTATTTT. It specifies CASRFRDRGPDTQYF.

This chain links TRBV9 with TRBJ2-7; 9 nucleotides line up with TRBD1. Germline V gene lookup returns CDR1 SGDLS and CDR2 YYNGEE. This CDR3 region has 16 residues. Trimming took 4 bases from V and 0 from J; bases not matched to a gene: 8. The CDR3 reads CASSPRDRAISYEQYF. DNA for the CDR3: TGTGCCAGCAGCCCCCGGGACAGGGCAATCTCCTACGAGCAGTACTTC.

This clone rates as medium-sized. V gene TRBV4-1 combines with J gene TRBJ1-5; D is unresolved. Germline-derived CDR1 and CDR2 are MGHRA and YSYEKL. The CDR3 covers 15 residues. V was pared by 4 bases and J by 3 bases, with 13 bases between. Here the CDR3 DNA reads TGCGCCAGCAGCCTTAGAGGACTGATCAATCAGCCCCAGCATTTT. Its protein is CASSLRGLINQPQHF.

The chain uses TRBV29-1 and TRBJ2-5; 7 bases line up with TRBD2. The germline V gene has CDR1 SQVTM and CDR2 ANQGSEA. V was pared by 7 bases and J by 5 bases, with 25 bases of the junction left unmatched. This CDR3 contains 18 residues. CDR3 nucleotide sequence: TGCAGCGCCATGGGGGACGGGGACTTTGCGGGAGAAGGGGAGACCCAGTACTTC. Its translation is CSAMGDGDFAGEGETQYF.

The chain couples TRBV4-1 to TRBJ1-2, with 11 bases fitting TRBD1. The V and J ends lost 3 bases and 7 bases, in that order; junction bases with no gene match: 7. The CDR3 length is 15 residues. The germline CDR1 and CDR2 sequences are MGHRA and YSYEKL. CDR3 nucleotides: TGCGCCAGCAGCCAGCTGGGGACAGGGGGGTTTGGCTACACCTTC. As protein: CASSQLGTGGFGYTF.

This chain links TRBV19 with TRBJ2-4, with a tentative D call TRBD1 (7 bases). Looked up from germline, CDR1 is LNHDA and CDR2 is SQIVND (reference sequence). Between the trimmed V and J ends, which lost 4 bases and 6 bases, there was a span of 13 bases. The CDR3 sequence is 14 residues long. In DNA, the CDR3 is TGTGCCAGTAGTAAGGCAGGGGGGTCAAACATTCAGTACTTC. Its protein is CASSKAGGSNIQYF.